Listed here are 30 T cell receptor beta chains from one sample, sequenced in a study of blood T cell repertoires in COVID-19. Sequenced by immunoSEQ multiplex PCR; TCRdb stores in-frame clones only, minus some. The sample contains some 200,000 clones, around 84% of which appear only once. Specimen: peripheral blood. The receptors were gathered from a man older than 75 with acute or convalescent COVID-19.

This chain connects TRBV7-3 to TRBJ2-1; 10 nucleotides agree with TRBD2. Germline trimming cut 5 bases from V and 4 bases from J; bases unmatched to any gene: 2. The CDR3 runs to 14 residues. Germline V gene data show CDR1 as SGHTA and CDR2 as FQGTGA. In DNA, the CDR3 is TGTGCCAGCAGCCGGACTAGCGGATACAATGAGCAGTTCTTC. Its translation is CASSRTSGYNEQFF.

This clone was seen just once. The chain is built from TRBV27 and TRBJ1-6; D not certain. The CDR3 contains 18 residues. Trimming pared 2 bases from V and 5 bases from J, leaving 19 bases between. CDR1 is MNHEY and CDR2 is SMNVEV in the germline V gene (reference sequence). The CDR3 reads CASSLKPPRGNDNSPLHF. The DNA for the CDR3 is TGTGCCAGCAGTTTAAAACCCCCGCGTGGTAATGATAATTCACCCCTCCACTTT.

The gene calls are TRBV10-1 and TRBJ1-2; 7 bases are shared with TRBD1. CDR1 and CDR2 (germline): WNHNN, SYGVQD (reference sequence). The CDR3 loop spans 16 amino acids. The J segment lost 4 bases and the V segment lost 0 bases, leaving 8 bases of the junction unmatched. The CDR3 is CASSESAGGDRYGYTF. CDR3 DNA: TGCGCCAGCAGTGAGTCGGCAGGGGGTGACCGCTATGGCTACACCTTC.

The chain joins TRBV24-1 to TRBJ2-2; 9 nucleotides agree with TRBD1. Germline values: CDR1 KGHDR, CDR2 SFDVKD. V lost 6 bases to trimming and J lost 8 bases; unmatched junction nucleotides: 15. The CDR3 is 17 amino acids. CDR3 loop: CATSPLDRGGSTGELFF. The CDR3 coding sequence is TGTGCCACCAGTCCGCTGGACAGGGGAGGTTCGACAGGGGAGCTGTTTTTT.

The rearrangement links TRBV7-9 to TRBJ1-3, with 7 bases matching TRBD1. Germline lookup yields CDR1 SEHNR and CDR2 FQNEAQ (reference sequence). Germline trimming cut 6 bases from V and 15 bases from J; bases unmatched to any gene: 8. This CDR3 spans 11 amino acids. CDR3 sequence: CASRSGQIEYF. Here the CDR3 DNA reads TGTGCCAGCAGGTCGGGACAGATCGAATATTTT. Complete variable domain (other parts from reference TRBV7-9 and TRBJ1-3): DTGVSQNPRHKITKRGQNVTFRCDPISEHNRLYWYRQTLGQGPEFLTYFQNEAQLEKSRLLSDRFSAERPKGSFSTLEIQRTEQGDSAMYLCASRSGQIEYFGEGSWLTVV.

V usage is TRBV27 and J usage is TRBJ2-2; 9 bases are a match to TRBD1. Germline values: CDR1 MNHEY, CDR2 SMNVEV (reference sequence). The CDR3 has 15 amino acids. The J segment lost 8 bases and the V segment lost 6 bases, leaving 10 bases of the junction unmatched. CDR3 in amino acids: CASRIPGQGRGELFF. The DNA of the CDR3 is TGTGCCAGCAGAATACCGGGACAGGGTCGGGGGGAGCTGTTTTTT.

This sequence joins TRBV5-1 and TRBJ2-7; TRBD2 agrees at 9 bases. Germline lookup yields CDR1 SGHRS and CDR2 YFSETQ. CDR3 size: 13 residues. V shed 4 bases, J shed 5 bases, and the junction held 4 bases outside the gene matches. For the CDR3, the DNA is TGCGCCAGCAGCCCTAGCGGGAACCACGAGCAGTACGTC. Translation gives CASSPSGNHEQYV.

The chain carries TRBV11-2 and TRBJ2-7; weak D call: TRBD1 (6 bases). This CDR3 has 14 amino acids. Germline V gene lookup returns CDR1 SGHAT and CDR2 FQNNGV. Deletions cut 6 bases from V and 6 bases from J, with 18 bases between. The CDR3 nucleotides read TGTGCCAGCAGTTCTCATGCAGGGGCGGGCGAGCAGTACTTC. Translating it yields CASSSHAGAGEQYF.

The chain carries TRBV7-3 and TRBJ2-3; TRBD2 matches at 10 bases. V lost 1 base and J lost 2; bases outside the gene matches: 3. The CDR3 covers 16 residues. The germline V gene has CDR1 SGHTA and CDR2 FQGTGA. The DNA of the CDR3 is TGTGCCAGCAGCTTAAGAGCGGGAGGGCCCACAGATACGCAGTATTTT. This codes for CASSLRAGGPTDTQYF.

The rearrangement links TRBV5-1 to TRBJ1-4; D is undetermined. This CDR3 contains 14 residues. CDR1 is SGHRS and CDR2 is YFSETQ in the germline V gene. The V end was cut by 0 bases, the J end by 0 bases, with 3 bases between. The CDR3 here is CASSLAATNEKLFF. CDR3 nucleotides: TGCGCCAGCAGCTTGGCTGCAACTAATGAAAAACTGTTTTTT.

The gene calls are TRBV4-2 and TRBJ2-3; 8 bases fit TRBD2. In germline, CDR1 is LGHNA, CDR2 YNFKEQ. Losses at the gene ends were 2 bases for V and 6 bases for J; bases not matched to a gene: 4. This CDR3 contains 14 residues. CDR3 protein: CASSQLLAGDTQYF. In DNA form, the CDR3 reads TGTGCCAGCAGCCAACTCTTAGCGGGGGATACGCAGTATTTT.

A single count supports this clone. CDR3 DNA: TGTGCCAGCAGTGAGTCCGGGACAGGCAAAAATCAGCCCCAGCATTTT. Residues: CASSESGTGKNQPQHF. The J gene is TRBJ1-5, the V gene TRBV6-4; 8 nucleotides line up with TRBD1. Germline trimming cut 3 bases from V and 4 bases from J; bases unmatched to any gene: 8. CDR1 is MRHNA and CDR2 is SNTAGT in the germline V gene. This CDR3 has 16 amino acids.

The chain carries TRBV5-4 and TRBJ2-5; 8 nucleotides agree with TRBD2. J gave up 5 bases and V 4 bases, and 7 bases lay outside the gene matches. CDR1 SGHNT and CDR2 YYREEE come from the germline V gene (reference sequence). The CDR3 is made up of 14 amino acids. CDR3 residues: CASSPGGVEETQYF. The CDR3 DNA follows: TGTGCCAGCAGCCCCGGGGGGGTGGAGGAGACCCAGTACTTC. Together with reference TRBV5-4 and TRBJ2-5, the CDR3 gives the full variable domain: ETGVTQSPTHLIKTRGQQVTLRCSSQSGHNTVSWYQQALGQGPQFIFQYYREEENGRGNFPPRFSGLQFPNYSSELNVNALELDDSALYLCASSPGGVEETQYFGPGTRLLVL.

This clone was counted between two and nine times. CDR3 bases: TGTGCCAGCAGCTCTGACCTAGCGGGAGACTTCAATGAGCAGTTCTTC. This encodes CASSSDLAGDFNEQFF. The chain uses TRBV11-1 and TRBJ2-1, with 10 bases matching TRBD2. V was pared by 4 bases and J by 6 bases, with 9 bases of the junction left unmatched. Germline loops: CDR1 SGHAT, CDR2 FQDESV (reference sequence). The CDR3 totals 16 residues.

The chain recombines TRBV30 with TRBJ2-2, with a tentative D call TRBD1 (8 bases). Per germline, CDR1 GTSNPN and CDR2 SVGIG (reference sequence). V was shortened by 3 bases and J by 6 bases, with 17 bases between the two germline ends. The length of the CDR3 is 15 residues. The CDR3 here is CAWRATGGGSGELFF. CDR3 nucleotide sequence: TGTGCCTGGAGGGCTACAGGGGGAGGGTCCGGGGAGCTGTTTTTT.

This clone appeared a single time. This CDR3 is CASTKLSVPNEQFF. CDR3 in DNA: TGTGCCAGCACGAAACTTAGCGTTCCCAATGAGCAGTTCTTC. The J gene is TRBJ2-1, the V gene TRBV6-5, with D tentatively TRBD2 (5 bases). Germline lookup yields CDR1 MNHEY and CDR2 SVGAGI. Trimming left V 7 bases short and J 6 bases short, with 16 bases between. CDR3 length equals 14 residues.

This clone appeared once. The chain joins TRBV5-5 to TRBJ1-1; D is ambiguous. The germline gives CDR1 SGHKS, CDR2 YYEKEE (reference sequence). Trimming pared 5 bases from V and 3 bases from J, leaving 17 bases between. The CDR3 is 15 amino acids. The CDR3, as DNA: TGTGCCAGCAGTAGTCGGCACAGAAGTGACACTGAAGCTTTCTTT. Its protein is CASSSRHRSDTEAFF.

The rearrangement links TRBV28 to TRBJ1-5; TRBD1 aligns across 7 bases. Germline V gene sequence: CDR1 MDHEN, CDR2 SYDVKM. The CDR3 spans 14 residues. The V gene end was trimmed by 4 bases and the J gene end by 5 bases; junction bases not matched to a gene: 5. In DNA, the CDR3 is TGTGCCAGCAGTTCCCGACAGGGTTATCAGCCCCAGCATTTT. It is translated as CASSSRQGYQPQHF.

The rearrangement uses TRBV18 and TRBJ2-7; 9 bases line up with TRBD1. CDR1 and CDR2 (germline): KGHSH, LQKENI. J was trimmed by 2 bases and V by 4 bases; bases with no gene match: 6. This CDR3 comprises 15 residues. The CDR3 DNA sequence: TGTGCCAGCTCACTGGACAGGGGAGGCCCCTACGAGCAGTACGTC. Encoded protein: CASSLDRGGPYEQYV.

The rearrangement joins TRBV15 to TRBJ2-2; 7 nucleotides match TRBD2. The CDR3 consists of 15 residues. J lost 5 bases, V lost 0 bases, and 3 bases had no gene match. CDR1 and CDR2 (germline): LNHNV, YYDKDF (reference sequence). CDR3 protein: CATSRDPAGTGELFF. Here the CDR3 DNA reads TGTGCCACCAGCAGAGATCCAGCGGGAACCGGGGAGCTGTTTTTT.

The V gene is TRBV24-1, the J gene TRBJ2-1; 9 bases are shared with TRBD1. Losses at the gene ends were 4 bases for V and 9 bases for J; bases not matched to a gene: 12. Germline CDR1 and CDR2: KGHDR and SFDVKD. This CDR3 comprises 16 residues. The CDR3 here is CATSETAGTGIGEQFF. The DNA for the CDR3 is TGTGCCACCAGTGAGACCGCCGGGACAGGGATCGGTGAGCAGTTCTTC.

This chain connects TRBV2 to TRBJ1-4, with unresolved D. The germline V gene has CDR1 SNHLY and CDR2 FYNNEI. V lost 6 bases and J lost 3, with 11 bases in between. The CDR3 covers 14 residues. This chain's CDR3 is CASRAGTANEKLFF. CDR3 sequence (DNA): TGTGCCAGCAGGGCAGGCACTGCTAATGAAAAACTGTTTTTT.

In regard to this clone: The same CDR3 can be traced to other DNA sequences in this sample. The chain carries TRBV19 and TRBJ1-2; D is unclear. Germline V gives CDR1 LNHDA, CDR2 SQIVND (reference sequence). Trimming stripped 3 bases from V and 3 bases from J, with 8 bases between. This CDR3 has 13 amino acids. CDR3 coding DNA: TGTGCCAGTAGTATCAACGGAGACTATGGCTACACCTTC. Translated: CASSINGDYGYTF.

The chain carries TRBV5-8 and TRBJ1-5; a possible D gene is TRBD1 (5 bases). The CDR3 extends over 13 amino acids. V lost 1 base and J 7 bases, leaving 9 bases between the germline ends. Germline CDR1 and CDR2: SGHTS and YDEGEE. CDR3 loop: CASSLTGIQPQHF. In DNA, the CDR3 is TGTGCCAGCAGCTTGACAGGAATACAGCCCCAGCATTTT.

This chain uses TRBV21-1 with TRBJ2-1; TRBD2 is the table's D call, not checked against the DNA. TRBV21-1 is a known pseudogene. The CDR3 is 16 amino acids. The CDR3 nucleotides read TGTGCCAGCAGCCCGGGGACTAGGATACGGTACAATGAGCAGTTCTTC. Translation gives CASSPGTRIRYNEQFF.

The rearrangement links TRBV7-6 to TRBJ2-2; 8 bases fit TRBD1. With 5 bases clipped from V and 2 bases from J, the junction kept 7 bases outside the gene matches. The CDR3 has 16 residues. CDR1 is SGHVS, CDR2 FNYEAQ, per germline. CDR3 amino acids: CASSPGTGVNTGELFF. As DNA, the CDR3 is TGTGCCAGCAGCCCGGGGACAGGAGTAAACACCGGGGAGCTGTTTTTT.

This clone was seen a single time. The rearrangement joins TRBV7-3 to TRBJ2-2, with 8 bases that match TRBD1. This CDR3 is 17 amino acids long. V shed 5 bases and J 0 bases; nucleotides not matched to a gene: 8. Germline V lookup: CDR1 SGHTA, CDR2 FQGTGA. The CDR3 DNA reads TGTGCCAGCAGCCCAGGGGGCAACAACGCGAACACCGGGGAGCTGTTTTTT. Protein sequence: CASSPGGNNANTGELFF.

The CDR3 sequence is CASSLGLAGVSRDTQYF. CDR3 coding DNA: TGTGCCAGCAGCTTAGGTCTAGCGGGAGTCTCTAGAGATACGCAGTATTTT. The V call is TRBV7-9, the J call TRBJ2-3; 10 bases map to TRBD2. The CDR3 sequence is 17 residues long. J lost 5 bases, V lost 1 base, and 9 bases had no gene match. CDR1 is SEHNR and CDR2 is FQNEAQ in the germline V gene (reference sequence). The full variable domain, its missing parts supplied by reference TRBV7-9 and TRBJ2-3, is DTGVSQNPRHKITKRGQNVTFRCDPISEHNRLYWYRQTLGQGPEFLTYFQNEAQLEKSRLLSDRFSAERPKGSFSTLEIQRTEQGDSAMYLCASSLGLAGVSRDTQYFGPGTRLTVL.

The count of this clone is one. The chain links TRBV7-6 to TRBJ2-2; 11 positions match TRBD2. Germline assignment: CDR1 SGHVS and CDR2 FNYEAQ. The V and J ends lost 5 bases and 4 bases, in that order; junction bases with no gene match: 6. This CDR3 has 16 amino acids. The CDR3 coding sequence is TGTGCCAGCAGCCCAGGGACTAGCGGAGCCACCGGGGAGCTGTTTTTT. Translated: CASSPGTSGATGELFF.

This chain joins TRBV29-1 and TRBJ2-7, with 8 positions matching TRBD1. This CDR3 has 12 amino acids. J was trimmed by 5 bases and V by 6 bases; bases with no gene match: 6. Germline-derived CDR1 and CDR2 are SQVTM and ANQGSEA. The DNA for the CDR3 is TGCAGCGTCGGGGCAGGGGGCAACGAGCAGTACTTC. This encodes CSVGAGGNEQYF.